What follows is one T cell receptor (beta chain) and its context. A much more abundant neighbour one base away suggests this may be a read error. These data belong to a study of T-cell reconstitution after alpha-beta-depleted transplantation in children. For TCRbeta, the library was prepared with unique molecular identifiers. TCRdb processed the PCR reads anew with MiXCR; each CDR3 protein has one entry. The data hold approximately 240,000 distinct CDR3 sequences, with approximately 10% observed a single time. The specimen was PBMCs from the stem cell graft donor, collected from the stem cell graft. The receptor was derived from a human donor who donated a stem cell graft to a child with acute lymphoblastic leukemia.

The CDR3 loop is CPSSPGGWDTEAFF. The CDR3 DNA follows: TGTCCCAGCAGTCCAGGGGGCTGGGACACTGAAGCTTTCTTT. This rearrangement joins TRBV12-3 or TRBV12-4 to TRBJ1-1; 8 bases match TRBD1. This CDR3 has 14 residues.